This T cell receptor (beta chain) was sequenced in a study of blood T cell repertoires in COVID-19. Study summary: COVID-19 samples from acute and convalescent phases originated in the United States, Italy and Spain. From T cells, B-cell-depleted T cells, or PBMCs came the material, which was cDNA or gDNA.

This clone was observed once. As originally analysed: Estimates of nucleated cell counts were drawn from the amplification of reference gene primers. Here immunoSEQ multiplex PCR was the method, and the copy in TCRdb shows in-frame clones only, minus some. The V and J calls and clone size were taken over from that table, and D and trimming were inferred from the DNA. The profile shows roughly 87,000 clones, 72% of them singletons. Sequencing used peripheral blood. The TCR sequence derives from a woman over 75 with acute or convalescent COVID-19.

The CDR3 nucleotides read TGTGCCAGCTCACCAGGGCTAGCGGGGCCATACACAGATACGCAGTATTTT. Protein: CASSPGLAGPYTDTQYF. The chain employs TRBV18 and TRBJ2-3; 9 bases align to TRBD2. In germline, CDR1 is KGHSH, CDR2 LQKENI. The CDR3 spans 17 residues. The V and J ends lost 2 bases and 2 bases, in that order; junction bases with no gene match: 8.